What follows are 19 T cell receptor beta chains derived from one specimen sequenced in a study of T cells in Graves' hyperthyroidism and ophthalmopathy. TCR beta CDR3 sequences were amplified from RNA transcripts. Initially, a first-round RT-PCR of the TCR CDR3 employed the HTBI primer set. TCRdb reprocessed the multiplex PCR reads with MiXCR, giving one entry per CDR3 protein. The data contain approximately 380,000 distinct CDR3 sequences, approximately 20% of them singletons. Sequenced material: blood. Receptors were obtained from a woman aged 18-29 years with Graves' hyperthyroidism.

This clonotype has ten or more counts. The chain's CDR3 is CASSEDKTRGETQYF. CDR3 coding DNA: TGTGCCAGCAGTGAAGACAAAACCCGGGGGGAGACCCAGTACTTC. This chain connects TRBV2 to TRBJ2-5, with a weak D call TRBD2 (6 bases). V lost 1 base and J lost 5, with 14 bases in between. CDR3 size: 15 residues. Looked up from germline, CDR1 is SNHLY and CDR2 is FYNNEI.

Many counts were recorded for this clonotype. The V and J genes are TRBV5-5 and TRBJ1-1; D is uncertain. This CDR3 region has 14 residues. Trimming shortened V by 2 bases and J by 1 base, and 9 bases separated the two germline ends. Germline values: CDR1 SGHKS, CDR2 YYEKEE (reference sequence). For the CDR3, the DNA is TGTGCCAGCAGCTTAATCCGGAGGAACACTGAAGCTTTCTTT. Amino acid sequence: CASSLIRRNTEAFF. The full variable domain, in which reference TRBV5-5 and TRBJ1-1 provide the parts outside the CDR3, is DAGVTQSPTHLIKTRGQQVTLRCSPISGHKSVSWYQQVLGQGPQFIFQYYEKEERGRGNFPDRFSARQFPNYSSELNVNALLLGDSALYLCASSLIRRNTEAFFGQGTRLTVV.

This clonotype was seen many times. The chain recombines TRBV28 with TRBJ2-2, with 7 bases matching TRBD1. Losses at the gene ends were 5 bases for V and 4 bases for J; bases not matched to a gene: 7. Germline V gene lookup returns CDR1 MDHEN and CDR2 SYDVKM. This CDR3 is 15 amino acids long. As DNA, the CDR3 is TGTGCCAGCAGTGCACCGGGACAGCTCACCGGGGAGCTGTTTTTT. This sequence encodes CASSAPGQLTGELFF.

This clonotype was counted many times. The conserved final phenylalanine or tryptophan is absent from the CDR3, which likely points to a read error. CDR3 coding DNA: TGTGCCAGCAGTTTGATTGGGACAGGGTTCACTGAAGCTTTCCTT. Translating it yields CASSLIGTGFTEAFL. The chain is built from TRBV28 and TRBJ1-1; 9 bases are a match to TRBD1. The V gene end was trimmed by 3 bases and the J gene end by 4 bases; junction bases not matched to a gene: 6. In germline, CDR1 is MDHEN, CDR2 SYDVKM. The CDR3 is 15 residues long.

The gene calls are TRBV27 and TRBJ1-2; TRBD1 is a possible D gene (6 bases). Germline V gene sequence: CDR1 MNHEY, CDR2 SMNVEV (reference sequence). The CDR3 extends over 17 amino acids. The V end was cut by 5 bases, the J end by 0 bases, with 19 bases between. CDR3 nucleotide sequence: TGTGCCAGCAGTCCAGGGGTGGTAGATTACACTAACTATGGCTACACCTTC. This sequence encodes CASSPGVVDYTNYGYTF.

The chain recombines TRBV27 with TRBJ1-1; D is unresolved. There are 14 residues in the CDR3. Trimming removed 7 bases at V and 3 bases at J, with 15 bases between. CDR1 and CDR2 (germline): MNHEY, SMNVEV (reference sequence). The CDR3, as DNA: TGTGCCAGCACCCATACCTACCGGGACACTGAAGCTTTCTTT. The encoded protein is CASTHTYRDTEAFF.

CDR3 region: CAWSEGQGIVYEQYF. CDR3 coding DNA: TGTGCCTGGAGTGAGGGACAGGGGATCGTTTACGAGCAGTACTTC. The chain employs TRBV30 and TRBJ2-7; 10 positions agree with TRBD1. The CDR3 consists of 15 residues. V was clipped by 1 base and J by 4 bases; unmatched bases: 7. Germline CDR1 is GTSNPN and CDR2 is SVGIG (reference sequence).

In its sample, this clonotype was seen many times. CDR3 loop: CASSWTLEAFF. The CDR3 DNA reads as TGTGCCAGCAGTTGGACGCTCGAAGCTTTCTTT. The genes are TRBV12-3 or TRBV12-4 and TRBJ1-1; D call uncertain. The CDR3 totals 11 residues. V gave up 4 bases and J gave up 8 bases, with 8 bases separating them.

This clonotype has a count of ten or more. The chain links TRBV6-5 to TRBJ1-2; the D is unclear. CDR1 is MNHEY, CDR2 SVGAGI, per germline. V was pared by 0 bases and J by 4 bases, with 9 bases between. The CDR3 has 14 amino acids. This CDR3 reads CASSYSQGSYGYTF. The DNA of the CDR3 is TGTGCCAGCAGTTACTCACAAGGGAGCTATGGCTACACCTTC.

This chain connects TRBV6-1 to TRBJ1-5; D might be TRBD1 (5 bases). The germline V and J ends were trimmed by 9 bases and 5 bases, with 14 bases remaining between them. Germline CDR1 and CDR2: MNHNS and SASEGT. CDR3 length: 13 residues. CDR3 sequence: CASGTRADQPQHF. For the CDR3, the DNA is TGTGCCAGTGGGACCCGTGCCGATCAGCCCCAGCATTTT.

The table lists this clonotype with many counts. This chain joins TRBV12-3 or TRBV12-4 and TRBJ2-5; 9 bases match TRBD2. Trimming at V came to 3 bases and at J to 1 base, leaving 3 bases not matched to a gene. There are 15 residues in the CDR3. DNA for the CDR3: TGTGCCAGCAGTTTTGGCGGGGGGGCCCAAGAGACCCAGTACTTC. It specifies CASSFGGGAQETQYF.

The chain has TRBV12-3 or TRBV12-4 and TRBJ1-2; 9 bases fit TRBD1. The CDR3 covers 15 residues. V lost 3 bases to trimming and J lost 5 bases; unmatched junction nucleotides: 7. The DNA for the CDR3 is TGTGCCAGCAGTTTCTCTACAGGGGGCGGTTATGGCTACACCTTC. It specifies CASSFSTGGGYGYTF.

This clonotype appeared many times. V is TRBV20-1 and J is TRBJ2-7; 10 nucleotides match TRBD1. The V gene's germline CDR1 is DFQATT and CDR2 SNEGSKA (reference sequence). V dropped 1 base and J dropped 5; count of bases not matched to a gene: 5. The CDR3 extends over 14 amino acids. CDR3 DNA: TGCAGTGCTAGAGTTCCGACAGGGGGCAACGAGCAGTACTTC. It is translated as CSARVPTGGNEQYF.

At least ten counts were recorded for this clonotype. The rearrangement joins TRBV18 to TRBJ2-7; TRBD2 is a possible D gene (7 bases). The CDR3 spans 13 residues. Germline V gene sequence: CDR1 KGHSH, CDR2 LQKENI. V was cut by 8 bases and J by 5 bases, with 16 bases left in between. CDR3 sequence: CASRDQGTNEQYF. The CDR3 DNA sequence: TGTGCCAGCAGAGACCAGGGGACTAACGAGCAGTACTTC. Together with reference TRBV18 and TRBJ2-7, the CDR3 gives the full variable domain: NAGVMQNPRHLVRRRGQEARLRCSPMKGHSHVYWYRQLPEEGLKFMVYLQKENIIDESGMPKERFSAEFPKEGPSILRIQQVVRGDSAAYFCASRDQGTNEQYFGPGTRLTVT.

In the case of this clonotype: Possible read error: a much larger clone is one base away. V is TRBV11-1 and J is TRBJ2-7; D perhaps matches TRBD2 (5 bases). Germline V gives CDR1 SGHAT, CDR2 FQDESV (reference sequence). The length of the CDR3 is 16 residues. In DNA, the CDR3 is TGTGCCAGCAGCTTAGGAGGGCTGGTGGGAGACTACAAGCAGTACTTC. This sequence encodes CASSLGGLVGDYKQYF.

In this sample, this clonotype turned up many times. This chain connects TRBV29-1 to TRBJ2-2; D may be TRBD2 (7 bases). The length of the CDR3 is 15 residues. V lost 4 bases and J 4 bases, leaving 16 bases between the germline ends. Per germline, CDR1 SQVTM and CDR2 ANQGSEA. Here the CDR3 DNA reads TGCAGCGTTGTTGTGGGGGGGGCCTTCACCGGGGAGCTGTTTTTT. This encodes CSVVVGGAFTGELFF.

This clonotype was picked up many times. The gene calls are TRBV19 and TRBJ1-5; D uncertain. From germline, CDR1 is LNHDA and CDR2 SQIVND (reference sequence). The germline V and J ends were trimmed by 3 bases and 3 bases, with 15 bases remaining between them. The CDR3 covers 16 residues. The chain's CDR3 is CASSINGFQDNQPQHF. The CDR3 bases are TGTGCCAGTAGTATTAATGGGTTCCAGGACAATCAGCCCCAGCATTTT. The whole variable domain, filled in from reference TRBV19 and TRBJ1-5, reads DGGITQSPKYLFRKEGQNVTLSCEQNLNHDAMYWYRQDPGQGLRLIYYSQIVNDFQKGDIAEGYSVSREKKESFPLTVTSAQKNPTAFYLCASSINGFQDNQPQHFGDGTRLSIL.

This clonotype was seen many times. V usage is TRBV2 and J usage is TRBJ1-3; 7 positions match TRBD1. The CDR3 has 16 amino acids. With V trimmed by 3 bases and J by 0 bases, 5 bases remained unmatched. Looked up from germline, CDR1 is SNHLY and CDR2 is FYNNEI. The CDR3: CASSDPTGVSGNTIYF. The CDR3 coding sequence is TGTGCCAGCAGTGACCCCACAGGGGTCTCTGGAAACACCATATATTTT.

This clonotype was picked up many times. The J gene is TRBJ1-2, the V gene TRBV12-3 or TRBV12-4; D might be TRBD1 (5 bases). The V end was cut by 1 base, the J end by 6 bases, with 9 bases between. This CDR3 comprises 13 residues. CDR3 loop: CASSLEGEDGYTF. The CDR3 nucleotides are TGTGCCAGCAGTTTAGAAGGGGAGGATGGCTACACCTTC.